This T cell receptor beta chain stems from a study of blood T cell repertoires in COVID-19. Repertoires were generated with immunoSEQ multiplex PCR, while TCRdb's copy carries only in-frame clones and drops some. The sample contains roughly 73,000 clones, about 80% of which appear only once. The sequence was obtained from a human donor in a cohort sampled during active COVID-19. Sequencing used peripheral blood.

The CDR3 sequence is CSVAEGGTEAFF. DNA for the CDR3: TGCAGCGTTGCCGAAGGCGGCACTGAAGCTTTCTTT. The V call is TRBV29-1, the J call TRBJ1-1; no reliable D call. The CDR3 covers 12 residues. Trimming shortened V by 4 bases and J by 4 bases, and 10 bases separated the two germline ends. Germline V CDR1 and CDR2: SQVTM, ANQGSEA.